This T cell receptor beta chain appears in the sequencing data of a study of T-cell memory formation after mild COVID-19. Trimming took 10 bases from V and 2 from J, leaving 14 bases between them. There are 13 residues in the CDR3. CDR1 and CDR2 (germline): MDHEN, SYDVKM. General observations from the study: Contracting CD4+ clones sat mainly in CM and EM; CD8+ in EMRA. Clones shrinking from day 15 to 85 showed even CD4/CD8 mixes; later expanders tilted CD4+.

Turning to this clonotype: What it recognizes is unknown.

TCRdb re-called the 5' RACE reads through MiXCR, storing one row per CDR3 protein. This repertoire shows approximately 350,000 distinct CDR3 sequences, around 15% found once; its top ten account for about 22%. The sample comprised PBMCs or a T cell subset sorted from them (not recorded which). The receptor was derived from a man aged 18 to 30 who had mild COVID-19 (a few samples of this study predate the infection). Cell type and time point are not known. The chain employs TRBV28 and TRBJ1-2; no definite D call. The CDR3 coding sequence is TGTGCCACGGACCTGACCCTGAACTATGGCTACACCTTC. Its translation is CATDLTLNYGYTF.